Listed here are 11 T cell receptor beta chains from one sample, sequenced in a study of cytotoxic CD8 clonotypes in ibrutinib-treated CLL. Profiled with immunoSEQ multiplex PCR; TCRdb holds only in-frame clones, not every one. In the table there are approximately 130,000 clones, 80% to 90% of which are singletons. The specimen comprised PBMCs, sampled after 24 months of ibrutinib treatment. These receptors all stem from a human donor with chronic lymphocytic leukemia.

The CDR3 DNA reads TGCGCCAGCAGCTTGAATCGGGACAGCACCTACGAGCAGTACTTC. Protein sequence: CASSLNRDSTYEQYF. The chain combines TRBV5-1 with TRBJ2-5, with TRBD1 matching 7 bases. The end of the DNA aligns better with TRBJ2-7, so the J call may be wrong. The CDR3 consists of 15 residues. Germline V CDR1 and CDR2: SGHRS, YFSETQ.

The rearrangement joins TRBV11-2 to TRBJ1-4, with 10 bases fitting TRBD1. Trimming at V came to 3 bases and at J to 6 bases, leaving 1 base not matched to a gene. The CDR3 is made up of 14 amino acids. CDR1 is SGHAT and CDR2 is FQNNGV in the germline V gene. The CDR3 sequence is CASSLGQGYEKLFF. CDR3 DNA sequence: TGTGCCAGCAGCTTGGGACAGGGGTATGAAAAACTGTTTTTT.

This rearrangement joins TRBV6-1 to TRBJ2-7; D remains ambiguous. CDR1 and CDR2 (germline): MNHNS, SASEGT. Trimming took 6 bases from V and 4 from J, leaving 19 bases between them. The length of the CDR3 is 15 residues. CDR3 protein: CASSERQPGRYEQYF. Written as DNA, the CDR3 is TGTGCCAGCAGCGAAAGACAACCCGGAAGATACGAGCAGTACTTC.

The chain couples TRBV2 to TRBJ2-5; D possibly uses TRBD1 or TRBD2 (6 bases each). CDR1 and CDR2 (germline): SNHLY, FYNNEI. The CDR3 spans 13 residues. V was trimmed by 6 bases and J by 4 bases, leaving 12 bases between them. CDR3 loop: CASRGGYGETQYF. CDR3 nucleotide sequence: TGTGCCAGCAGGGGGGGCTATGGAGAGACCCAGTACTTC.

The rearrangement uses TRBV2 and TRBJ2-2; 8 nucleotides agree with TRBD1. Germline-derived CDR1 and CDR2 are SNHLY and FYNNEI. The J segment lost 1 base and the V segment lost 4 bases, leaving 2 bases of the junction unmatched. The CDR3 consists of 15 residues. The DNA for the CDR3 is TGTGCCAGCAGTGGCGGGACAGGGAACACCGGGGAGCTGTTTTTT. Its translation: CASSGGTGNTGELFF.

The rearrangement joins TRBV28 to TRBJ1-2; 8 bases line up with TRBD1. The length of the CDR3 is 15 residues. With V trimmed by 6 bases and J by 7 bases, 13 bases remained unmatched. CDR1 and CDR2 (germline): MDHEN, SYDVKM. The CDR3 bases are TGTGCCAGCAGACCACAGGGGGTGGGGAATAGTGGCTACACCTTC. Translated, it gives CASRPQGVGNSGYTF.

The chain has TRBV19 and TRBJ2-7; possible D gene TRBD2, 6 bases. The CDR3 consists of 17 residues. V was pared by 0 bases and J by 1 base, with 16 bases between. CDR1 LNHDA and CDR2 SQIVND come from the germline V gene (reference sequence). CDR3 in amino acids: CASSIDPPGGSSYEQYF. CDR3 DNA sequence: TGTGCCAGTAGTATAGATCCCCCAGGAGGGTCGTCCTACGAGCAGTACTTC.

This clone was found a few times. V is TRBV27 and J is TRBJ1-6, with D maybe TRBD1 (6 bases). The CDR3 is 14 amino acids. V lost 3 bases, J lost 5 bases, and 8 bases lay in between. Germline V CDR1 and CDR2: MNHEY, SMNVEV (reference sequence). Written as DNA, the CDR3 is TGTGCCAGCAGTTTCCAGGGGCATAATTCACCCCTCCACTTT. Amino acid sequence: CASSFQGHNSPLHF.

This clone was detected only once. J is TRBJ2-5 and V is TRBV7-9; D perhaps matches TRBD2 (6 bases). Trimming removed 1 base from V and 1 base from J, with 13 bases in between. This CDR3 comprises 16 residues. Germline V gene sequence: CDR1 SEHNR, CDR2 FQNEAQ (reference sequence). CDR3 sequence (DNA): TGTGCCAGCAGCTTAGTTTGGGGGACTCTCCAAGAGACCCAGTACTTC. This codes for CASSLVWGTLQETQYF.

This rearrangement joins TRBV14 to TRBJ2-3, with D possibly TRBD2 on 5 matching bases. The V gene lost 1 base and the J gene lost 11 bases, with 22 bases spanning the gap. Germline loops: CDR1 SGHDN, CDR2 FVKESK. The CDR3 is made up of 16 amino acids. The CDR3 region has the DNA TGTGCCAGCAGCCAAGCTGGCCCTTCCTTTCCACGGGAGCAGTATTTT. This codes for CASSQAGPSFPREQYF. Drawing the rest from reference TRBV14 and TRBJ2-3, the complete variable domain is EAGVTQFPSHSVIEKGQTVTLRCDPISGHDNLYWYRRVMGKEIKFLLHFVKESKQDESGMPNNRFLAERTGGTYSTLKVQPAELEDSGVYFCASSQAGPSFPREQYFGPGTRLTVL.

The V gene is TRBV19, the J gene TRBJ1-5, with TRBD1 matching over 8 bases. Germline CDR1 and CDR2: LNHDA and SQIVND (reference sequence). Trimming at V came to 6 bases and at J to 5 bases, leaving 3 bases not matched to a gene. This CDR3 region has 13 residues. The CDR3, as DNA: TGTGCCAGTAGCGTGACAGGGGATCAGCCCCAGCATTTT. Protein: CASSVTGDQPQHF.